Sequencing of this T cell receptor (beta chain) was carried out in a study of immune characterization of retroperitoneal liposarcoma. TCRdb re-called the PCR reads through MiXCR, storing one row per CDR3 protein. The profile shows around 5,000 distinct CDR3 sequences, 25% to 40% of them singletons. Concerning this clonotype itself: Because the CDR3 is missing its conserved closing phenylalanine or tryptophan, this is likely a read error. The DNA is omitted, as the CDR3 cannot be located on it reliably, and the CDR3 follows TCRdb's listing.

Per germline, CDR1 MNHNS and CDR2 SASEGT. The CDR3 adds up to 8 amino acids, both ends counted. The specimen was tumor tissue. The chain links TRBV6-1 to TRBJ2-1; TRBD2 was called by the table and not checked on the DNA. The sequence derives from a female donor with retroperitoneal liposarcoma. CDR3 in amino acids: CASRKSGR.